This TCR beta chain is drawn from a study of T cells after yellow fever vaccination. As for the study in general: The authors prepared low-cell-number fractions using SMART-Seq v4 Ultra Low Input. Whole-study findings and limits: The CD4 compartment and the CD8 compartment contained a small share of clonotypes in common. The secondary response was weaker but peaked faster, day 5 versus 15.

TCRdb ran MiXCR on the 5' RACE reads and lists one entry per CDR3 protein. Of 200,000 to 300,000 distinct CDR3 sequences in the sample, approximately 12% were seen once. Per the germline V gene, CDR1 is SEHNR and CDR2 is FQNEAQ (reference sequence). The CDR3 extends over 14 amino acids. V was clipped by 5 bases and J by 12 bases, with 20 bases between them. Turning to this clonotype: Its specificity is not known.

The starting material was CD4+ T cells sorted from PBMCs, obtained 45 days after the yellow fever booster vaccination. The TCR originated in a man aged 25 to 40 who received the YFV17D yellow fever vaccine. The chain is built from TRBV7-9 and TRBJ2-1; the D call may be TRBD1 or TRBD2 (5 bases each). This chain's CDR3 is CASSPVGPPLGQFF. For the CDR3, the DNA is TGTGCCAGCAGCCCGGTGGGACCCCCCCTGGGGCAGTTCTTC.